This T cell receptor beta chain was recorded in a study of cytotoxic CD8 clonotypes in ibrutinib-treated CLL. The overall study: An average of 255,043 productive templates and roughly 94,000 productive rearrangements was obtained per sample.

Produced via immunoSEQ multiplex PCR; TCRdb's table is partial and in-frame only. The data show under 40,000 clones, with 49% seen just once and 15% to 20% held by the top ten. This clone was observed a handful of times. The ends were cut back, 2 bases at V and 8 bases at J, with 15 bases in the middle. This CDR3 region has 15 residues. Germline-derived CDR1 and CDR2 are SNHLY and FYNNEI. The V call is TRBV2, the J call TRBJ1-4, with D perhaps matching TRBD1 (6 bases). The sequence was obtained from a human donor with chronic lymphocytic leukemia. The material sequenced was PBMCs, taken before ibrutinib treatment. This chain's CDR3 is CASSELQGREEKLFF. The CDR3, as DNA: TGTGCCAGCAGTGAACTACAGGGCCGGGAGGAAAAACTGTTTTTT.